This T cell receptor (beta chain) appears in the sequencing data of a study of T cell responses to AZD1222 COVID-19 vaccine. Per the germline V gene, CDR1 is SGHRS and CDR2 is YFSETQ. V trimming: 5 bases; J trimming: 7 bases; junction bases outside the gene matches: 9. CDR3 length equals 15 residues. Here immunoSEQ multiplex PCR was the method, and the copy in TCRdb shows in-frame clones only, minus some. Of nearly 110,000 clones in the sample, about 90% are singletons; the top ten hold around 4.7%. This rearrangement joins TRBV5-1 to TRBJ1-6; TRBD1 matches 7 bases. This specimen consisted of peripheral blood, obtained 28 days after the second AZD1222 dose. The TCR sequence derives from an adult who received the AZD1222 COVID-19 vaccine. CDR3 DNA: TGCGCCAGCAGTTTTTCCAGGGGGGGGAATTCACCCCTCCACTTT. It specifies CASSFSRGGNSPLHF.